This paragraph covers one TCR beta chain sequence. The CDR3 is 16 amino acids. V lost 0 bases to trimming and J lost 5 bases; unmatched junction nucleotides: 5. Germline CDR1 is SGHDT and CDR2 is YYEEEE. These data come from a study of blood T cell repertoires in COVID-19. Study summary: Donors in the United States, Italy and Spain gave samples during acute or convalescent COVID-19. T cells, B-cell-depleted T cells, or PBMCs provided the cDNA or gDNA that served as material.

Original methodology: How many nucleated cells were present was estimated from reference gene primer amplification. Some clones are missing from TCRdb's copy, which holds only in-frame ones; the method was immunoSEQ multiplex PCR. V, J and clone size reflect that table, while D and trimming were determined from the DNA. The sample gives about 210,000 clones, 88% of which show up once; roughly 1.7% is in the top ten. The sequence was collected from a man between 65 and 85 years old with acute or convalescent COVID-19. This chain uses TRBV5-6 with TRBJ2-7, with 13 bases matching TRBD2. Sequencing was done on a sample of peripheral blood. The CDR3 region is CASSLATSGRNDEQYF. The DNA of the CDR3 is TGTGCCAGCAGCTTGGCGACTAGCGGGAGGAACGACGAGCAGTACTTC.